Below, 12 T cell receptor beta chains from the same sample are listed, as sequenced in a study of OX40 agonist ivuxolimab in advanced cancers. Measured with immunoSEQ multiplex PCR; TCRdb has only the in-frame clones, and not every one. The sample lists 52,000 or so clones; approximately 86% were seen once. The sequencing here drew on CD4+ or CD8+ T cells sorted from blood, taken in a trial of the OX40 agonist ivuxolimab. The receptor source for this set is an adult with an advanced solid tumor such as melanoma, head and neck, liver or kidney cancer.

CDR3 in amino acids: CASSFWTSDLGEQYF. CDR3 nucleotides: TGTGCCAGCAGCTTTTGGACTAGCGACCTTGGCGAGCAGTACTTC. The chain has TRBV7-2 and TRBJ2-7; the match to TRBD2 covers 9 bases. The CDR3 is 15 amino acids. The germline V gene has CDR1 SGHTA and CDR2 FQGNSA. Germline trimming cut 3 bases from V and 6 bases from J; bases unmatched to any gene: 9.

In DNA form, the CDR3 reads TGCGCCAGCAGCTTGGATGGGACTAGCATATACGAGCAGTACTTC. Its translation: CASSLDGTSIYEQYF. V is TRBV5-1 and J is TRBJ2-7, with 9 bases lining up with TRBD2. The CDR3 runs to 15 residues. Germline V gives CDR1 SGHRS, CDR2 YFSETQ. Germline trimming cut 0 bases from V and 4 bases from J; bases unmatched to any gene: 5.

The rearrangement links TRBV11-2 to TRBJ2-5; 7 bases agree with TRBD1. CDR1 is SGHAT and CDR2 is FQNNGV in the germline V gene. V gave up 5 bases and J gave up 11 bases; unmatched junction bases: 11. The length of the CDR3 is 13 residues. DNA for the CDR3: TGTGCCAGCAGCCCCGGGACAGCCTTAGCGCAGTACTTC. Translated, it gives CASSPGTALAQYF.

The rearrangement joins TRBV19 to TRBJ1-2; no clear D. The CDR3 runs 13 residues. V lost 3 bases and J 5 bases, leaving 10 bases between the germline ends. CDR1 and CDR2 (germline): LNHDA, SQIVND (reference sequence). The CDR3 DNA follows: TGTGCCAGTAGTATGGTTGCGTATTATGGCTACACCTTC. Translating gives CASSMVAYYGYTF. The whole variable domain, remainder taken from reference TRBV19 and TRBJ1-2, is DGGITQSPKYLFRKEGQNVTLSCEQNLNHDAMYWYRQDPGQGLRLIYYSQIVNDFQKGDIAEGYSVSREKKESFPLTVTSAQKNPTAFYLCASSMVAYYGYTFGSGTRLTVV.

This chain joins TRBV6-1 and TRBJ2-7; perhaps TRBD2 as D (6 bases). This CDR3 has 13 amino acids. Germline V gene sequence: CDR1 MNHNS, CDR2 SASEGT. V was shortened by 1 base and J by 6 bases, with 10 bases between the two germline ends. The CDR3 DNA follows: TGTGCCAGCAGTGAAGTGCGGGGCGGCGAGCAGTACTTC. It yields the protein CASSEVRGGEQYF.

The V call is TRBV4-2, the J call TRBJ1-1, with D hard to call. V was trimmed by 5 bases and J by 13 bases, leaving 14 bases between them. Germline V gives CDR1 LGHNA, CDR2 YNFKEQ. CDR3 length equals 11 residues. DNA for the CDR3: TGTGCCAGCAGCTTGGTCCATGAGAGTTTCTTT. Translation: CASSLVHESFF.

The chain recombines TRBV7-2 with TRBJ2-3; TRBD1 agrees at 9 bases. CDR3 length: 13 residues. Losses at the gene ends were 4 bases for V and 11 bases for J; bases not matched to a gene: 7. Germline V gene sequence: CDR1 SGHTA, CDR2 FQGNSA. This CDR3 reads CASSSPSGQGQYF. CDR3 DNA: TGTGCCAGCAGCTCCCCGTCGGGACAGGGGCAGTATTTT.

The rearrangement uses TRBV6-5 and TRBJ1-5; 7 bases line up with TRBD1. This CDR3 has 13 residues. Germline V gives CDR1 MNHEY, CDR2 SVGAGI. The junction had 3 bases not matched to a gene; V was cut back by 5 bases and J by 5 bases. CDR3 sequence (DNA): TGTGCCAGCAGTGCCGACAGGGATCAGCCCCAGCATTTT. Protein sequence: CASSADRDQPQHF.

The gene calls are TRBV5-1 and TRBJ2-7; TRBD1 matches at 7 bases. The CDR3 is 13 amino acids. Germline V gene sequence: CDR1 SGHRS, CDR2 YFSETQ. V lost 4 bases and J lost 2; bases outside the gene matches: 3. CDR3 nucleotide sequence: TGCGCCAGCAGCCCGGGACAGACCTACGAGCAGTACTTC. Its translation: CASSPGQTYEQYF.

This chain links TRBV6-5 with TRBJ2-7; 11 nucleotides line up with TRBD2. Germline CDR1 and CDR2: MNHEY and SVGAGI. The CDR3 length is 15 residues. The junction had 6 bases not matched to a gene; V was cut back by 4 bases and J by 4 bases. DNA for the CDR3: TGTGCCAGCAGTTCGCCTAGCGGGAGGAGGTACGAGCAGTACTTC. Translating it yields CASSSPSGRRYEQYF.

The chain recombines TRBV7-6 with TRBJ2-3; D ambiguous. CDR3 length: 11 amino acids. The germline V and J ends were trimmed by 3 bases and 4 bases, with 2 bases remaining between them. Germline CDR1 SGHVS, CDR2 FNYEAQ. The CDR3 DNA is TGTGCCAGCAGCTTGGCAGATACGCAGTATTTT. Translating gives CASSLADTQYF. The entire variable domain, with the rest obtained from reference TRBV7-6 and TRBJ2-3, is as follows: GAGVSQSPRYKVTKRGQDVALRCDPISGHVSLYWYRQALGQGPEFLTYFNYEAQQDKSGLPNDRFSAERPEGSISTLTIQRTEQRDSAMYRCASSLADTQYFGPGTRLTVL.

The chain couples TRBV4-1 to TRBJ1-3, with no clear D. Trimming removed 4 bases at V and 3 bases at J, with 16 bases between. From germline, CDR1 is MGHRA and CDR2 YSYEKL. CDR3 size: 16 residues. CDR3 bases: TGCGCCAGCAGCCCCCAGGTCCTGGCGCATGGAAACACCATATATTTT. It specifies CASSPQVLAHGNTIYF.